This is a list of T cell receptor beta chains from one sample in a study of graft-versus-host responses after intestinal transplantation. Libraries were prepared by immunoSEQ multiplex PCR; TCRdb keeps only in-frame clonotypes and omits some of them. The sample consists of tens of thousands of clones, 90% to 95% of them appearing once. These receptors' antigens are unknown. The sample here was unstimulated CD8+ T cells sorted from spleen or lymph node cells, taken before transplant. The receptors stem from a human donor who was the organ donor for an intestinal transplant. The CDR3 runs from the conserved cysteine through the conserved F or W. The D gene is left open where the match is weak. Part of the rows lack a size; the others show once, few, many or a class for expanded clones.

-	TRBD2	TRBV19	TRBJ2-2	TGTGCCAGTAGGCTAGCGGGAGGGGGGGAGCTGTTTTTT	CASRLAGGGELFF
-	TRBD1	TRBV28	TRBJ2-7	TGTGCCAGCAGTAGCCCCCGTAGGACAGGGAGCTCCTACGAGCAGTACTTC	CASSSPRRTGSSYEQYF
-	-	TRBV5-1	TRBJ2-7	TGCGCCAGTGCAGCTCCCCTCGGGGGCGAGCAGTACTTC	CASAAPLGGEQYF
-	TRBD2	TRBV5-4	TRBJ2-1	TGTGCCAGCAGCTCGAGGGCGGGAGATCGTTCCCCGCAGTTCTTC	CASSSRAGDRSPQFF
-	TRBD1	TRBV28	TRBJ1-3	TGTGCCAGCAGTTTTGGGACAGGGGGGGACACCATATATTTT	CASSFGTGGDTIYF
-	-	TRBV28	TRBJ1-3	TGTGCCAGCAGTTTAACTCAGGGTCGCTCTGGAAACACCATATATTTT	CASSLTQGRSGNTIYF
-	-	TRBV7-9	TRBJ2-1	TGTGCCAGCAGCTTAGTAGGAGATGAGCAGTTCTTC	CASSLVGDEQFF
-	TRBD1	TRBV28	TRBJ1-5	TGTGCCAGCAGTCCAGGCGACAGGGGTGATAGCAATCAGCCCCAGCATTTT	CASSPGDRGDSNQPQHF
once	-	TRBV6-6	TRBJ1-1	TGTGCCAGCAGCGCAGGGAACACTGAAGCTTTCTTT	CASSAGNTEAFF
-	TRBD1	TRBV7-3	TRBJ1-1	TGTGCCAGCAGCTTAAATGGGGGACAGATGAACACTGAAGCTTTCTTT	CASSLNGGQMNTEAFF